This TCR beta chain is from a study of monozygotic twins with inflammatory bowel disease. Study-level points and caveats: Clonotype sharing was lower in IBD patients than healthy twins, most markedly with disease activity.

Samples each yielded cDNA through eight separate reactions. cDNA encoding TCRalpha and TCRbeta underwent two nested PCRs of approximately 16 and 10 cycles, each of which was followed by bead purification. After re-calling the 5' RACE reads, TCRdb lists one entry per CDR3 protein, DNA absent. The table lists roughly 150,000 distinct CDR3 sequences, with 1% to 1.5% in the top ten. For this clonotype: Its antigen is as yet unknown.

Sequenced material: blood. This sequence originates from a human donor with ulcerative colitis or Crohn's disease, or a healthy co-twin of an affected twin (not recorded which).

CDR3 protein: CASSLSISTDTQYF. V gene TRBV7-6 combines with J gene TRBJ2-3. Germline CDR1 and CDR2: SGHVS and FNYEAQ. The CDR3 extends over 14 amino acids.